This T cell receptor beta chain was sequenced for a study of monozygotic twins with inflammatory bowel disease. The V gene's germline CDR1 is MNHEY and CDR2 SVGAGI. The CDR3 consists of 13 residues. Every TCR library used about 3,700 ng of total RNA. Via template switching, UMIs carrying a 6-nucleotide sample barcode were introduced. Nested PCRs (around 15 and 9 cycles, two total) were applied to TCRalpha and TCRbeta cDNA. TCRdb processed the 5' RACE reads again and assigns one entry to each CDR3 protein, with no DNA. Recorded for this sample: approximately 400,000 distinct CDR3 sequences. Overall study findings and caveats: Especially with disease activity, IBD patients had fewer clonotypes in common with others than healthy twins did.

In regard to this clonotype: Antigen unknown.

The rearrangement uses TRBV6-5 and TRBJ2-2; TCRdb calls TRBD2, which cannot be checked without DNA. The sequence came from a human donor with ulcerative colitis or Crohn's disease, or a healthy co-twin of an affected twin (not recorded which). The sample taken for sequencing was blood. CDR3 loop: CASTGGPVGELFF.